This T cell receptor beta chain was retrieved from a study of post-analysis software for immune sequencing data. Whole-study context: The cohort encompassed relapsing-remitting, secondary progressive and progressive-relapsing multiple sclerosis disease courses.

As concerns this clonotype: Antigen specificity is unknown.

Points from the study as a whole: Patients showed TRBV5-6, TRBV5-1 and TRBV20-1 among four to six TRBV segments more frequent than in controls. Multiple sclerosis patients showed significantly lower normalized Chao1 diversity than controls did. Samples prepared in the same batch strongly co-clustered by F measure.

The TCR beta cDNA libraries contained unique molecular identifiers. With roughly 0.9 to 11 million T cells as the source, a few hundred thousand cDNA molecules resulted. One entry per CDR3 protein, called by TCRdb with MiXCR from the PCR reads. This table holds roughly 870,000 distinct CDR3 sequences, about 50% found once. The germline CDR1 and CDR2 sequences are DFQATT and SNEGSKA (reference sequence). This CDR3 region has 16 residues. The trim removed 6 bases at V and 11 bases at J, leaving 21 bases unmatched. The V and J genes are TRBV20-1 and TRBJ2-5; 10 bases line up with TRBD2. This clonotype originated in a girl aged 5-17 years with multiple sclerosis. The specimen sequenced was blood. The CDR3 sequence is CSAFGLADPLWNEQYF. As DNA, the CDR3 is TGCAGTGCCTTCGGACTAGCGGACCCTCTGTGGAATGAGCAGTACTTC.